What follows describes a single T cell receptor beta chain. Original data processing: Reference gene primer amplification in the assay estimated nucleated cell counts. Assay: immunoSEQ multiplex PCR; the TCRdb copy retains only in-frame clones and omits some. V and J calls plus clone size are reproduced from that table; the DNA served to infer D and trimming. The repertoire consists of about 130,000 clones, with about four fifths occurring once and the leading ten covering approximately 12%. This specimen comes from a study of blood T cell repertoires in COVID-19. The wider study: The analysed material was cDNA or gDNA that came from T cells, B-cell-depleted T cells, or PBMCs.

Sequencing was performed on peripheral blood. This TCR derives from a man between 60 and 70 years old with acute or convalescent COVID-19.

CDR3 sequence (DNA): TGCAGCGGAAGGGCAGGGTCGGGCACTGAAGCTTTCTTT. Translating it yields CSGRAGSGTEAFF. The V gene is TRBV29-1, the J gene TRBJ1-1, with D maybe TRBD1 (5 bases). Between the trimmed V and J ends, which lost 7 bases and 4 bases, there was a span of 16 bases. Germline assignment: CDR1 SQVTM and CDR2 ANQGSEA. This CDR3 region has 13 residues. The variable domain in full, with the rest retrieved from reference TRBV29-1 and TRBJ1-1, is SAVISQKPSRDICQRGTSLTIQCQVDSQVTMMFWYRQQPGQSLTLIATANQGSEATYESGFVIDKFPISRPNLTFSTLTVSNMSPEDSSIYLCSGRAGSGTEAFFGQGTRLTVV.